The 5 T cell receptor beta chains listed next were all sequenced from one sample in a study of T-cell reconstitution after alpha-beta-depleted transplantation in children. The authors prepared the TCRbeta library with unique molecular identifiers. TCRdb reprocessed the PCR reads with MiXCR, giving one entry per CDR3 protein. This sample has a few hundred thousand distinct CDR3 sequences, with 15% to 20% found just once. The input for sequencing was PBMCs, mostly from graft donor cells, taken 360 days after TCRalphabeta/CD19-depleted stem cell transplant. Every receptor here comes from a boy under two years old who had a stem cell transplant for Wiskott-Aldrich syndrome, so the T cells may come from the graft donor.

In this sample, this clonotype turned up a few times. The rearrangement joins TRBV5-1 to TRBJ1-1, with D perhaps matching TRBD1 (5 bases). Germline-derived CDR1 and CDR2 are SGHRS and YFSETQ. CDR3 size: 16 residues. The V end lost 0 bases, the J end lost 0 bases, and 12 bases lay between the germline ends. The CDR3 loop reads CASSLESGLLNTEAFF. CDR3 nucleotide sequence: TGCGCCAGCAGCTTGGAATCAGGGCTGCTGAACACTGAAGCTTTCTTT.

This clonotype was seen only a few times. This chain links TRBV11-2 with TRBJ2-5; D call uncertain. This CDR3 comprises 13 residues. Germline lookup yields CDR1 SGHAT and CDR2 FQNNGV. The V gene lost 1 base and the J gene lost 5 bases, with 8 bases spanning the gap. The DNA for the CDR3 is TGTGCCAGCAGCTTAGGGATCCGCGAGACCCAGTACTTC. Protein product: CASSLGIRETQYF. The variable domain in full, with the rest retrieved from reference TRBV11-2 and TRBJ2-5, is EAGVAQSPRYKIIEKRQSVAFWCNPISGHATLYWYQQILGQGPKLLIQFQNNGVVDDSQLPKDRFSAERLKGVDSTLKIQPAKLEDSAVYLCASSLGIRETQYFGPGTRLLVL.

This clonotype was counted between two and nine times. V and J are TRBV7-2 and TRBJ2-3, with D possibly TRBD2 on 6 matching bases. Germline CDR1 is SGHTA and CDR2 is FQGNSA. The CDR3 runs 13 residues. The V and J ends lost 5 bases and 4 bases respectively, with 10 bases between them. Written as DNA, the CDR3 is TGTGCCAGCAGCCGATCTAGCGCAGATACGCAGTATTTT. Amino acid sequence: CASSRSSADTQYF.

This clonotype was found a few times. CDR3 protein: CATSDSRQGVGNEQFF. The CDR3 DNA reads as TGTGCCACCAGTGACTCTCGACAGGGGGTCGGCAATGAGCAGTTCTTC. The chain joins TRBV24-1 to TRBJ2-1; the match to TRBD1 covers 9 bases. The V gene end was trimmed by 4 bases and the J gene end by 6 bases; junction bases not matched to a gene: 9. Per germline, CDR1 KGHDR and CDR2 SFDVKD. The CDR3 is 16 amino acids.

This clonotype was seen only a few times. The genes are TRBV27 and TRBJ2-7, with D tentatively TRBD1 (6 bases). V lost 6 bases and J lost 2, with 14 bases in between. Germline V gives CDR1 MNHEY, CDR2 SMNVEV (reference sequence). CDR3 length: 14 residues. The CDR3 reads CASSRLTGAYEQYF. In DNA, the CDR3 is TGTGCCAGCAGCAGACTGACAGGAGCCTACGAGCAGTACTTC.